The 3 T cell receptor beta chains below all came from one sample that was sequenced in a study of blood T cell repertoires in COVID-19. Libraries were prepared by immunoSEQ multiplex PCR; TCRdb keeps only in-frame clonotypes and omits some of them. The data show about 150,000 clones, 87% seen once. The sample comprised peripheral blood. These receptors were taken from a man older than 75 with acute or convalescent COVID-19.

V and J are TRBV19 and TRBJ2-5, with TRBD2 matching 9 bases. Germline trimming cut 6 bases from V and 0 bases from J; bases unmatched to any gene: 8. The CDR3 spans 16 residues. Germline CDR1 LNHDA, CDR2 SQIVND (reference sequence). The CDR3 loop is CASSWGSGGYQETQYF. The CDR3 DNA is TGTGCCAGTAGCTGGGGTAGCGGGGGATACCAAGAGACCCAGTACTTC.

This clone was seen once. The chain employs TRBV21-1 and TRBJ1-6; TRBD1 was called by the table and not checked on the DNA. TRBV21-1 is shown as a pseudogene. The CDR3 runs to 17 residues. The chain's CDR3 is CASSQQGVSSYNSPLHF. DNA of the CDR3: TGTGCCAGCAGCCAACAGGGGGTGAGCTCCTATAATTCACCCCTCCACTTT.

A few counts support this clone. The CDR3 loop reads CASSTSGASSYNEQFF. The CDR3 nucleotides read TGTGCCAGCAGCACTAGCGGGGCTAGCTCCTACAATGAGCAGTTCTTC. The V call is TRBV7-9, the J call TRBJ2-1; TRBD2 aligns across 10 bases. Losses at the gene ends were 5 bases for V and 0 bases for J; bases not matched to a gene: 4. The CDR3 length is 16 residues. The germline V gene encodes CDR1 SEHNR and CDR2 FQNEAQ (reference sequence).